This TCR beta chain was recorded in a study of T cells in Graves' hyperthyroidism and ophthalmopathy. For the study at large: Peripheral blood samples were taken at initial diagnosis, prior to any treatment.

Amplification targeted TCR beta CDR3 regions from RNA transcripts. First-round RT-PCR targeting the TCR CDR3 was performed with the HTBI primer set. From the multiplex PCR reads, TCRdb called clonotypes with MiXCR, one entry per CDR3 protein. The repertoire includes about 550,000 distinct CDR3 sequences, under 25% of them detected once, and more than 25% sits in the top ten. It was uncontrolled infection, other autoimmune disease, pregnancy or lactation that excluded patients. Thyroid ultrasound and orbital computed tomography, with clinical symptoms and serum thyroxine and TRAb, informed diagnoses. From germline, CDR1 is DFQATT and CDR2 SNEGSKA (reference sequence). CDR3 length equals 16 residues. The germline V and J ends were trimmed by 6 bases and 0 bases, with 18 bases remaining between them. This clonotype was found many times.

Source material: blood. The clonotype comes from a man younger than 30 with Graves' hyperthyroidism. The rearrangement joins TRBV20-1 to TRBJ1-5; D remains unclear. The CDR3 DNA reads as TGCAGTGCCCGAGATGTGGTCGGGTTTAGCAATCAGCCCCAGCATTTT. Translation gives CSARDVVGFSNQPQHF.